These 27 T cell receptor beta chains were sequenced from one sample in a study of neurological immune-mediated disorders. From the 5' RACE reads, TCRdb called clonotypes with MiXCR, one entry per CDR3 protein. The data hold tens of thousands of distinct CDR3 sequences, with about 4% observed a single time. The sample taken for sequencing was PBMCs. The source of these receptors is a man between 45 and 60 years old with multiple sclerosis.

There are many counts of this clonotype. V is TRBV28 and J is TRBJ2-1; 7 positions agree with TRBD1. Germline assignment: CDR1 MDHEN and CDR2 SYDVKM. The J segment lost 4 bases and the V segment lost 11 bases, leaving 11 bases of the junction unmatched. This CDR3 contains 14 residues. CDR3: CAALSGTAYNEQFF. The CDR3 region has the DNA TGTGCCGCACTTTCCGGGACAGCTTACAATGAGCAGTTCTTC.

The table lists this clonotype with many counts. The gene calls are TRBV5-1 and TRBJ1-4; D call uncertain. Per the germline V gene, CDR1 is SGHRS and CDR2 is YFSETQ. This CDR3 is 15 amino acids long. V shed 0 bases and J shed 5 bases, with 11 bases lying between them. The CDR3 coding sequence is TGCGCCAGCAGCTTGGATCGTGGCCGCAATGAAAAACTGTTTTTT. It codes for CASSLDRGRNEKLFF.

At least ten counts were recorded for this clonotype. Here the CDR3 reads CSAGGQGVWGSSYNEQFF. The CDR3 DNA is TGCAGTGCGGGCGGACAGGGGGTTTGGGGAAGCTCCTACAATGAGCAGTTCTTC. The chain joins TRBV20-1 to TRBJ2-1; 10 bases are a match to TRBD1. The J segment lost 0 bases and the V segment lost 6 bases, leaving 14 bases of the junction unmatched. The CDR3 length is 18 residues. Germline V lookup: CDR1 DFQATT, CDR2 SNEGSKA (reference sequence).

In DNA form, the CDR3 reads TGTGCCAGCAGCTTACATCTTCGTAGAGGGGGGACTTCTTATGGCTACACCTTC. Its translation: CASSLHLRRGGTSYGYTF. V and J are TRBV11-2 and TRBJ1-2; D possibly corresponds to TRBD1 (6 bases). The CDR3 loop spans 18 amino acids. Germline V gene sequence: CDR1 SGHAT, CDR2 FQNNGV. V lost 2 bases and J 5 bases, leaving 24 bases between the germline ends.

The table lists this clonotype with many counts. The J gene is TRBJ2-2, the V gene TRBV5-6; 8 positions agree with TRBD1. Germline CDR1 reads SGHDT; CDR2 reads YYEEEE. With 0 bases clipped from V and 1 base from J, the junction kept 11 bases outside the gene matches. The CDR3 contains 19 residues. In DNA form, the CDR3 reads TGTGCCAGCAGCTTGGCCCCCAGACGACAGGGGCTGAACACCGGGGAGCTGTTTTTT. Its translation: CASSLAPRRQGLNTGELFF. Full variable domain (outside the CDR3, taken from reference TRBV5-6 and TRBJ2-2): DAGVTQSPTHLIKTRGQQVTLRCSPKSGHDTVSWYQQALGQGPQFIFQYYEEEERQRGNFPDRFSGHQFPNYSSELNVNALLLGDSALYLCASSLAPRRQGLNTGELFFGEGSRLTVL.

In its sample, this clonotype was seen many times. V is TRBV5-5 and J is TRBJ2-3, with TRBD2 matching over 8 bases. J gave up 6 bases and V 3 bases, and 9 bases lay outside the gene matches. This CDR3 has 15 amino acids. Germline V gene sequence: CDR1 SGHKS, CDR2 YYEKEE (reference sequence). The CDR3 reads CASSWGSGISDTQYF. In nucleotides, the CDR3 is TGTGCCAGCAGCTGGGGTAGCGGGATTTCGGATACGCAGTATTTT.

There are a few counts of this clonotype. J is TRBJ2-2 and V is TRBV5-1; D possibly corresponds to TRBD2 (5 bases). Germline loops: CDR1 SGHRS, CDR2 YFSETQ. CDR3 length: 15 residues. Trimming took off 5 bases at V and 4 bases at J, with 15 bases between the two ends. Written as DNA, the CDR3 is TGCGCCAGCAGTTCGGACGGGGAACGCACCGGGGAGCTGTTTTTT. It specifies CASSSDGERTGELFF.

The chain is built from TRBV25-1 and TRBJ2-3; D unresolved. The germline V and J ends were trimmed by 4 bases and 2 bases, with 19 bases remaining between them. CDR1 is MGHDK, CDR2 SYGVNS, per germline. This CDR3 has 17 residues. CDR3 nucleotide sequence: TGTGCCAGCAGTGGTGGCCTAACGTTTACCGACACAGATACGCAGTATTTT. Protein product: CASSGGLTFTDTDTQYF.

This clonotype was counted ten times or more. The rearrangement uses TRBV9 and TRBJ2-7; 12 bases align to TRBD2. The J segment lost 6 bases and the V segment lost 4 bases, leaving 8 bases of the junction unmatched. The CDR3 contains 15 residues. Germline assignment: CDR1 SGDLS and CDR2 YYNGEE. The CDR3 DNA sequence: TGTGCCAGCAGCTCCCAGACTAGCGGGAGTACCGAGCAGTACTTC. Its translation is CASSSQTSGSTEQYF.

This clonotype was observed many times. The rearrangement links TRBV29-1 to TRBJ2-1, with D perhaps being TRBD1 or TRBD2 (7 bases each). The V end was cut by 6 bases, the J end by 12 bases, with 18 bases between. This CDR3 is 12 amino acids long. From germline, CDR1 is SQVTM and CDR2 ANQGSEA. CDR3 nucleotides: TGCAGCGTAGGGAGGGACAGTGTATGGCAGTTCTTC. Translation gives CSVGRDSVWQFF.

This clonotype was seen repeatedly, ten times or more. J is TRBJ1-5 and V is TRBV20-1, with D maybe TRBD1 (6 bases). Per the germline V gene, CDR1 is DFQATT and CDR2 is SNEGSKA (reference sequence). Trimming left V 4 bases short and J 0 bases short, with 13 bases between. This CDR3 comprises 15 residues. CDR3 nucleotides: TGCAGTGCTAAAGACAGGCTCAATAGCAATCAGCCCCAGCATTTT. Translating gives CSAKDRLNSNQPQHF.

The chain couples TRBV20-1 to TRBJ1-1; D remains ambiguous. CDR1 and CDR2 from the germline V gene are DFQATT and SNEGSKA (reference sequence). V lost 7 bases and J lost 1, with 16 bases in between. This CDR3 region has 14 residues. CDR3 sequence (DNA): TGCAGTGGCGAAGCGTCCGGGCAGAACACTGAAGCTTTCTTT. This gives the protein CSGEASGQNTEAFF.

Notes on this clonotype: This sequence may be a read error, since a much larger clone differs from it by one base. Without the conserved terminal phenylalanine or tryptophan, this CDR3 likely stems from a read error. The chain uses TRBV5-6 and TRBJ1-1; 9 nucleotides line up with TRBD1. V lost 5 bases, J lost 1 base, and 3 bases stayed unmatched. Germline-derived CDR1 and CDR2 are SGHDT and YYEEEE. The CDR3 has 14 amino acids. CDR3: CASSTGGPNTEAFI. The CDR3 region has the DNA TGTGCCAGCAGTACAGGGGGCCCGAACACTGAAGCTTTCATT.

Ten or more counts support this clonotype. In nucleotides, the CDR3 is TGTGCCAGCAGCTACGGGACGCAGGGTTCACCCCTCCACTTT. Amino acids: CASSYGTQGSPLHF. The chain has TRBV7-9 and TRBJ1-6; D is perhaps TRBD1 (5 bases). Deletions cut 4 bases from V and 9 bases from J, with 13 bases between. Germline loops: CDR1 SEHNR, CDR2 FQNEAQ (reference sequence). This CDR3 comprises 14 residues.

By share, this clonotype ranks as medium-sized. This chain links TRBV12-3 or TRBV12-4 with TRBJ2-7; possibly TRBD1 for D (5 bases). This CDR3 is built from 14 residues. Trimming shortened V by 7 bases and J by 5 bases, and 18 bases separated the two germline ends. The CDR3 region has the DNA TGTGCCAGCACCGAAACCGCCGACAGACACGAGCAGTACTTC. The encoded protein is CASTETADRHEQYF.

This clonotype was picked up many times. The rearrangement joins TRBV6-4 to TRBJ2-3, with a tentative D call TRBD2 (5 bases). Germline V CDR1 and CDR2: MRHNA, SNTAGT. This CDR3 is built from 16 residues. V was trimmed by 6 bases and J by 0 bases, leaving 16 bases between them. The CDR3 here is CASSSGEGTSTDTQYF. CDR3 sequence (DNA): TGTGCCAGCAGCTCGGGCGAGGGCACTAGCACAGATACGCAGTATTTT.

There are a few counts of this clonotype. This chain connects TRBV5-1 to TRBJ2-5; 13 bases align to TRBD2. The V gene end was trimmed by 0 bases and the J gene end by 5 bases; junction bases not matched to a gene: 4. From germline, CDR1 is SGHRS and CDR2 YFSETQ. The CDR3 contains 16 residues. Here the CDR3 DNA reads TGCGCCAGCAGCTTGGGAGGACTAGCGGGAGCTGAGACCCAGTACTTC. It encodes CASSLGGLAGAETQYF. The variable domain in full, with the rest retrieved from reference TRBV5-1 and TRBJ2-5, is KAGVTQTPRYLIKTRGQQVTLSCSPISGHRSVSWYQQTPGQGLQFLFEYFSETQRNKGNFPGRFSGRQFSNSRSEMNVSTLELGDSALYLCASSLGGLAGAETQYFGPGTRLLVL.

This clonotype occurred many times. The J gene is TRBJ1-6, the V gene TRBV12-3 or TRBV12-4; the match to TRBD1 covers 8 bases. Trimming took 5 bases from V and 5 from J; bases not matched to a gene: 5. This CDR3 spans 15 amino acids. The CDR3 is CASSTGGGHNSPLHF. CDR3 nucleotides: TGTGCCAGCAGTACAGGGGGTGGCCATAATTCACCCCTCCACTTT.

Many counts were recorded for this clonotype. V and J are TRBV12-3 or TRBV12-4 and TRBJ2-4; TRBD1 matches at 7 bases. This CDR3 spans 15 amino acids. The trim removed 5 bases at V and 3 bases at J, leaving 7 bases unmatched. The chain's CDR3 is CASSPRDRVKNIQYF. CDR3 DNA: TGTGCCAGCAGTCCCAGAGACAGGGTCAAAAACATTCAGTACTTC.

Ten or more counts support this clonotype. The chain uses TRBV5-1 and TRBJ2-3, with 11 nucleotides matching TRBD2. This CDR3 is 16 amino acids long. Germline V CDR1 and CDR2: SGHRS, YFSETQ. V was clipped by 0 bases and J by 4 bases; unmatched bases: 4. CDR3 amino acids: CASSLELAGVADTQYF. The CDR3 region has the DNA TGCGCCAGCAGCTTGGAACTAGCGGGAGTGGCAGATACGCAGTATTTT.

This clonotype was detected many times. The chain is built from TRBV12-3 or TRBV12-4 and TRBJ2-1; unclear D gene. The CDR3 loop spans 13 amino acids. V lost 6 bases and J lost 6, with 12 bases in between. The CDR3 bases are TGTGCCAGCAGCCCTAAGTACGGCAATGAGCAGTTCTTC. Encoded protein: CASSPKYGNEQFF.

This clonotype was detected ten times or more. This chain links TRBV18 with TRBJ2-7, with TRBD1 matching 7 bases. Germline trimming cut 0 bases from V and 4 bases from J; bases unmatched to any gene: 3. CDR3 length: 14 residues. The V gene's germline CDR1 is KGHSH and CDR2 LQKENI. In DNA form, the CDR3 reads TGTGCCAGCTCACCACCGGACAGGAGGTACGAGCAGTACTTC. This gives the protein CASSPPDRRYEQYF.

This clonotype has at least ten counts. The chain uses TRBV21-1 and TRBJ2-5; the DNA was not used to check the table's D call, TRBD1. TRBV21-1 is termed a pseudogene. CDR3 size: 13 residues. CDR3 region: CASTKRGKETQYF. The CDR3 DNA sequence: TGTGCCAGCACAAAGAGGGGTAAAGAGACCCAGTACTTC.

The J gene is TRBJ2-7, the V gene TRBV7-6, with D possibly called TRBD1 or TRBD2 (5 bases each). This CDR3 has 15 amino acids. Trimming shortened V by 4 bases and J by 2 bases, and 15 bases separated the two germline ends. Germline V gives CDR1 SGHVS, CDR2 FNYEAQ. CDR3: CASSSQWGSTYEQYF. The CDR3, as DNA: TGTGCCAGCAGCTCACAATGGGGGTCAACCTACGAGCAGTACTTC.

Ten or more counts support this clonotype. CDR3 loop: CASSPERLSYEQYF. The CDR3 region has the DNA TGTGCCAGCAGCCCTGAGAGGCTCTCCTACGAGCAGTACTTC. The rearrangement uses TRBV21-1 and TRBJ2-7. TRBV21-1 represents a pseudogene. This CDR3 has 14 residues.

This clonotype was observed many times. The chain combines TRBV5-5 with TRBJ1-2; the D is unclear. Germline V lookup: CDR1 SGHKS, CDR2 YYEKEE (reference sequence). Trimming shortened V by 4 bases and J by 7 bases, and 17 bases separated the two germline ends. The CDR3 has 14 amino acids. The CDR3 bases are TGTGCCAGCAGCCTGGATGTCCGGGCGGGTGGCTACACCTTC. Amino acid sequence: CASSLDVRAGGYTF.

This clonotype was recorded at least ten times. This chain uses TRBV7-2 with TRBJ2-1, with D hard to call. V dropped 5 bases and J dropped 10 bases, with 9 bases sitting between them. The CDR3 is made up of 11 amino acids. Germline CDR1 and CDR2: SGHTA and FQGNSA. CDR3 DNA: TGTGCCAGCAGCACGCAGAGGGAGCAGTTCTTC. This codes for CASSTQREQFF.